This record covers a single T cell receptor (beta chain). Its specificity is unknown. The data originate from a study of T cell responses to AZD1222 COVID-19 vaccine. Sequencing used immunoSEQ multiplex PCR; TCRdb keeps in-frame clones, though not all of them. The repertoire has 150,000 or so clones, around 90% of them found once; the top ten carry 1.5% to 2%. Findings of the study overall: Females made up more of the donors, who were largely white British, and clonal diversity may have come out too low.

This receptor was identified in an adult in good health. Sample: peripheral blood, taken on day 0 of AZD1222 vaccination.

The CDR3 DNA reads TGCGCCAGCAGTGAAGCAGGGGATTCACCCCTCCACTTT. It translates to CASSEAGDSPLHF. J is TRBJ1-6 and V is TRBV10-2, with a tentative D call TRBD1 (6 bases). Trimming shortened V by 3 bases and J by 8 bases, and 8 bases separated the two germline ends. CDR3 length equals 13 residues. Germline V gene sequence: CDR1 WSHSY, CDR2 SAAADI.